This T cell receptor beta chain derives from a study of T cell responses to AZD1222 COVID-19 vaccine. Libraries were prepared by immunoSEQ multiplex PCR; TCRdb keeps only in-frame clonotypes and omits some of them. The sample lists about 150,000 clones; more than 85% were seen once. Germline values: CDR1 KGHDR, CDR2 SFDVKD. V was clipped by 7 bases and J by 4 bases, with 12 bases between them. The CDR3 runs to 13 residues. This sequence originates from an adult who had recovered from COVID-19. The chain links TRBV24-1 to TRBJ1-1; possible D gene TRBD1, 6 bases. Sequenced here: peripheral blood, sampled after recovery from COVID-19. The CDR3, as DNA: TGTGCCACCAGCACCACAGGGACCACTGAAGCTTTCTTT. Protein: CATSTTGTTEAFF.